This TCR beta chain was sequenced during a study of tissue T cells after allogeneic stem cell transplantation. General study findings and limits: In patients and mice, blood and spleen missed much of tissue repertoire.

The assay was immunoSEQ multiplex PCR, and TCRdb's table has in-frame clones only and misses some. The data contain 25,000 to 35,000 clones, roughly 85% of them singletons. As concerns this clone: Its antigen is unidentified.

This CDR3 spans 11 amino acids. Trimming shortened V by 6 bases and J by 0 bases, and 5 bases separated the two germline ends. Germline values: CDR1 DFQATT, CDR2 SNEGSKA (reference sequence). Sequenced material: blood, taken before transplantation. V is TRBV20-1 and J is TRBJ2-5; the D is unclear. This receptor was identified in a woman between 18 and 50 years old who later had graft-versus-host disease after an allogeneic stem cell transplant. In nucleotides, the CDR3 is TGCAGTGCCGCAAACCAAGAGACCCAGTACTTC. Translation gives CSAANQETQYF.